This passage covers 4 T cell receptor beta chains from one sample sequenced in a study of regulatory T cells in long-lasting Graves disease. Researchers made TCR beta libraries by using iRepertoire HTBI primers and running Arm-PCR on CDR3 regions. From the multiplex PCR reads, TCRdb called clonotypes with MiXCR, one entry per CDR3 protein. The sample holds a few hundred thousand distinct CDR3 sequences, roughly 21% seen once. Time point denoted: persistent/refractory GD, antithyroid drugs over 5 years with positive TRAb. There was RNA extracted from PBMCs, and the TCR library was made from it. Source: peripheral blood mononuclear cells (PBMCs), taken when the disease was refractory, from a patient treated with antithyroid drugs. The source is a female donor with Graves disease.

This clonotype has at least ten counts. The CDR3 bases are TGTGCCAGCAGGCCCTGGGCCCAGGGAAGGTCCAAAAACATTCAGTACTTC. Protein: CASRPWAQGRSKNIQYF. This chain connects TRBV6-1 to TRBJ2-4; D is perhaps TRBD1 (5 bases). This CDR3 has 17 residues. V was trimmed by 6 bases and J by 2 bases, leaving 20 bases between them. CDR1 is MNHNS and CDR2 is SASEGT in the germline V gene.

V gene TRBV13 combines with J gene TRBJ2-1; D is undetermined. The CDR3 sequence is 16 residues long. The V and J ends lost 5 bases and 5 bases respectively, with 19 bases between them. Germline values: CDR1 PRHDT, CDR2 FYEKMQ (reference sequence). The chain's CDR3 is CASSLFGRYGDNEQFF. CDR3 in DNA: TGTGCCAGCAGCCTCTTCGGTAGATATGGGGACAATGAGCAGTTCTTC.

The chain uses TRBV20-1 and TRBJ2-2; a weak D match, TRBD1 (6 bases). Trimming cost V 6 bases and J 4 bases, with 15 bases left between them. The germline V gene has CDR1 DFQATT and CDR2 SNEGSKA (reference sequence). CDR3 size: 14 residues. This CDR3 reads CSARLGTSTGELFF. DNA of the CDR3: TGCAGTGCGCGCCTCGGGACATCCACCGGGGAGCTGTTTTTT.

A few counts support this clonotype. The V gene is TRBV24-1, the J gene TRBJ1-2; D uncertain. Trimming stripped 1 base from V and 9 bases from J, with 8 bases between. CDR1 and CDR2 (germline): KGHDR, SFDVKD. The length of the CDR3 is 12 residues. CDR3 in amino acids: CATSDFSGSYTF. The CDR3 DNA sequence: TGTGCCACCAGTGATTTTTCGGGGAGCTACACCTTC.